This T cell receptor (beta chain) originates from a study of T cells expressing NK-cell markers. Study-wide context: Seven donors tested HCMV-seropositive and one tested seronegative among the eight sequenced.

The CDR3 runs to 16 residues. Germline assignment: CDR1 MNHEY and CDR2 SMNVEV (reference sequence). General study results and limits: Among several donors, these clonotypes also ranked first in the CD3+CD56-NKG2C+ fraction.

cDNA encoding TCR beta was synthesized via 5'RACE template switching incorporating UMIs. With the 5' RACE reads reprocessed, TCRdb shows one record per CDR3 protein and no DNA. Its listing shows over 150,000 distinct CDR3 sequences. On this clonotype itself: Its antigen is unknown.

The chain joins TRBV27 to TRBJ1-5; the D gene TCRdb calls, TRBD1, cannot be checked with no DNA. The source is a woman aged 50 to 60 in good health. Sequenced: blood T cells: a sorted CD56 or NKG2C T cell subset, CD4+ or CD8+ T cells, or bulk PBMC T cells (not recorded which). Here the CDR3 reads CASSRTQGVASQPQHF.